This TCR beta chain was captured by sequencing in a study of graft-versus-host responses after intestinal transplantation. As regards this clone: Antigen: not known.

CDR1 and CDR2 from the germline V gene are SGHRS and YFSETQ. The CDR3 sequence is 14 residues long. V lost 3 bases to trimming and J lost 6 bases; unmatched junction nucleotides: 3. Regarding the study as a whole: Graft-donor T cell macrochimerism in patients accompanied high graft-versus-host to host-versus-graft clonal ratios in allografts. Early HvG declines after transplant were associated with peak circulating GvH clone levels.

Produced via immunoSEQ multiplex PCR; TCRdb's table is partial and in-frame only. The table lists about 50,000 clones, around 90% of them singletons. The material was unstimulated CD4+ T cells sorted from spleen or lymph node cells, obtained before transplant. The sequence was obtained from a human donor who was the organ donor for an intestinal transplant. The chain carries TRBV5-1 and TRBJ2-3, with 11 bases fitting TRBD2. The CDR3 nucleotides are TGCGCCAGCAGCTCCGTAGCGGGAGGGGATACGCAGTATTTT. Translation: CASSSVAGGDTQYF.